This T cell receptor beta chain came from a study of cytomegalovirus exposure and HLA in healthy donors. For the study at large: Early on, a data release was issued that held roughly 80 million unique TCRs from HLA-typed donors.

With respect to this clone: Its antigen is as yet unknown.

Study-wide points: There were some public TCRs occurring in many donors, but most TCR sequences were rare. V- and J-gene trimming of TCR beta was linked (in a later analysis) to a missense DCLRE1C variant.

V gave up 2 bases and J gave up 2 bases, with 6 bases separating them. Germline CDR1 SQVTM, CDR2 ANQGSEA. The CDR3 is 12 residues long. The study ran its PCR with 60 Vbeta and 13 Jbeta primers. This table comes from immunoSEQ multiplex PCR, and its TCRdb copy is limited to in-frame clones, with some not included. Here the sample spans 150,000 to 200,000 clones, around four fifths being singletons. This chain uses TRBV29-1 with TRBJ1-2; unclear D gene. Source material: PBMCs. This TCR derives from a woman aged 25 to 45 in good health and CMV-seronegative. CDR3 bases: TGCAGCGTTGAAAGTGGCAACTATGGCTACACCTTC. This sequence encodes CSVESGNYGYTF. Drawing the rest from reference TRBV29-1 and TRBJ1-2, the complete variable domain is SAVISQKPSRDICQRGTSLTIQCQVDSQVTMMFWYRQQPGQSLTLIATANQGSEATYESGFVIDKFPISRPNLTFSTLTVSNMSPEDSSIYLCSVESGNYGYTFGSGTRLTVV.